This T cell receptor (beta chain) was retrieved from a study of identical twins. Broader study findings: Models, which agreed with sharing between unrelated individuals, nonetheless underestimated the out-of-frame TCR alpha sharing seen in monozygotic twins.

As regards this clonotype: Its specificity is not known.

Trimming took off 0 bases at V and 5 bases at J, with 14 bases between the two ends. Germline CDR1 reads GTSNPN; CDR2 reads SVGIG (reference sequence). The CDR3 runs to 14 residues. TCRdb re-called the 5' RACE reads through MiXCR, storing one row per CDR3 protein. The table lists 200,000 to 300,000 distinct CDR3 sequences, about 10% of them singletons, with 10% in the top ten. This TCR derives from a man aged 45-65 years in good health. The sequencing sample was made of memory T cells sorted from blood. This chain joins TRBV30 and TRBJ2-7, with TRBD1 as a possible D gene (8 bases). CDR3: CAWSVSTGGDEQYF. CDR3 nucleotide sequence: TGTGCCTGGAGTGTAAGCACAGGGGGGGACGAGCAGTACTTC.